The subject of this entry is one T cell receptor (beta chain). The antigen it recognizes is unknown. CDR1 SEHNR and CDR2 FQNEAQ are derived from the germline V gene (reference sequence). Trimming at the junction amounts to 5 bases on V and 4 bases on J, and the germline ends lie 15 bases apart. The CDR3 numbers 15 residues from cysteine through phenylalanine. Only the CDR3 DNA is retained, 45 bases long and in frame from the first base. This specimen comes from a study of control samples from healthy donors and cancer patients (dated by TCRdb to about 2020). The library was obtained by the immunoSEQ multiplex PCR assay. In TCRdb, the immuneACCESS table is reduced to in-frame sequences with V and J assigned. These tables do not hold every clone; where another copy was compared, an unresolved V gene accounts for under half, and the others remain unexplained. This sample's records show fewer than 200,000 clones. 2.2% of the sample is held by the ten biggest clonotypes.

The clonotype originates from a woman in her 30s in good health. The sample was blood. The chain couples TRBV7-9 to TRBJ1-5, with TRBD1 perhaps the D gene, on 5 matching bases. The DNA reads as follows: TGTGCCAGCAGCACCCGCGGGGAGGGGAATCAGCCCCAGCATTTT. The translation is CASSTRGEGNQPQHF.